The rows below give T cell receptor beta chains drawn from one sample of a study of cytomegalovirus exposure and HLA in healthy donors. TCRdb's table, derived via immunoSEQ multiplex PCR, lists solely in-frame clones and lacks some. The repertoire consists of 180,000 or so clones, with about 9.4% occurring once and the leading ten covering 1% to 1.5%. The sequencing sample was made of PBMCs. The receptor source for this set is a woman in her twenties or thirties in good health and CMV-seropositive. Each CDR3 is given with its conserved first and last residue. The D gene is left open where the match is weak. The size of a clone is reported for some rows only, either as once, few or many, or as a class for expanded clones.

size	V	J	D	CDR3	DNA
.	TRBV2	TRBJ2-7	.	CASSSDSSAWVEYF	TGTGCCAGCAGTAGCGACAGCAGTGCATGGGTAGAGTACTTC
few	TRBV29-1	TRBJ2-4	.	CSVETGSVDIQYF	TGCAGCGTTGAAACAGGGAGCGTAGACATTCAGTACTTC
.	TRBV28	TRBJ2-3	.	CASSSRQSTDTQYF	TGTGCCAGCAGTTCGCGACAGAGCACAGATACGCAGTATTTT
.	TRBV29-1	TRBJ2-1	TRBD2	CSVSRTSGRASYNEQFF	TGCAGCGTCTCCAGGACTAGCGGGAGGGCCTCCTACAATGAGCAGTTCTTC
few	TRBV6-1	TRBJ2-7	TRBD2	CASSLLAGDYEQYF	TGTGCCAGCAGTCTCCTAGCGGGAGACTACGAGCAGTACTTC
few	TRBV7-3	TRBJ1-2	TRBD1	CASSLRGRATGANGYTF	TGTGCCAGCAGCTTAAGAGGTCGAGCGACAGGGGCTAATGGCTACACCTTC
.	TRBV7-9	TRBJ1-2	TRBD1	CASSVRDRGLPGYTF	TGTGCCAGCAGCGTCCGGGACAGGGGGCTTCCCGGCTACACCTTC
few	TRBV6-5	TRBJ2-2	.	CASLGTGSNTGELFF	TGTGCCAGCCTCGGAACAGGCTCGAACACCGGGGAGCTGTTTTTT
few	TRBV5-1	TRBJ1-3	TRBD1	CASSPDRDKNTIYF	TGCGCCAGCAGCCCAGACAGGGACAAAAACACCATATATTTT
few	TRBV5-1	TRBJ2-3	TRBD2	CASSLILAGGTDTQYF	TGCGCCAGCAGCTTGATACTAGCGGGTGGCACAGATACGCAGTATTTT
few	TRBV11-2	TRBJ2-5	TRBD2	CASSLVAGGPSETQYF	TGTGCCAGCAGCTTAGTGGCGGGAGGGCCGTCGGAGACCCAGTACTTC
few	TRBV19	TRBJ2-3	TRBD2	CASSIVRAGGPTDTQYF	TGTGCCAGTAGTATAGTTCGAGCGGGAGGACCTACAGATACGCAGTATTTT
.	TRBV18	TRBJ2-1	TRBD2	CASSPGTSGNEQFF	TGTGCCAGCTCACCCGGGACTAGCGGGAATGAGCAGTTCTTC
few	TRBV30	TRBJ1-2	.	CAWSAVRTAGYGYTF	TGTGCCTGGAGTGCCGTCCGGACGGCGGGCTATGGCTACACCTTC
few	TRBV27	TRBJ1-5	TRBD1	CASSPGQGASQPQHF	TGTGCCAGCAGTCCGGGACAGGGGGCATCTCAGCCCCAGCATTTT
few	TRBV15	TRBJ2-1	.	CATSRGRTNEQFF	TGTGCCACCAGCAGAGGTAGGACAAATGAGCAGTTCTTC
few	TRBV9	TRBJ2-1	.	CASSVSSTNEQFF	TGTGCCAGCAGCGTAAGCTCAACGAATGAGCAGTTCTTC
few	TRBV2	TRBJ2-7	TRBD2	CASSEMRTSGSYEQYF	TGTGCCAGCAGTGAAATGAGGACTAGCGGGAGCTACGAGCAGTACTTC
.	TRBV6-5	TRBJ1-1	TRBD1	CASSYLDRGNTEAFF	TGTGCCAGCAGTTATTTAGACAGGGGGAACACTGAAGCTTTCTTT
.	TRBV2	TRBJ2-3	.	CASSASTGSVDTQYF	TGTGCCAGCAGTGCCTCTACAGGGTCGGTAGATACGCAGTATTTT
few	TRBV4-1	TRBJ2-5	.	CASSQAGTQETQYF	TGCGCCAGCAGCCAAGCGGGAACACAAGAGACCCAGTACTTC
.	TRBV29-1	TRBJ2-7	TRBD1	CSTSGQYSYEQYF	TGCAGTACCTCGGGACAGTACTCCTACGAGCAGTACTTC
few	TRBV7-9	TRBJ1-1	.	CASSLGQAEAFF	TGTGCCAGCAGCTTGGGGCAGGCTGAAGCTTTCTTT
.	TRBV5-1	TRBJ2-2	.	CASEEQNTGELFF	TGCGCCAGCGAGGAACAGAACACCGGGGAGCTGTTTTTT
few	TRBV19	TRBJ1-1	.	CASRTGPYTEAFF	TGTGCCAGTAGAACAGGGCCTTACACTGAAGCTTTCTTT
few	TRBV19	TRBJ2-1	TRBD2	CASRREAPPNEQFF	TGTGCCAGTCGGCGGGAGGCCCCCCCCAATGAGCAGTTCTTC
few	TRBV5-4	TRBJ2-2	.	CASSPQSRTTTGELFF	TGTGCCAGCAGCCCCCAGTCCCGGACTACCACCGGGGAGCTGTTTTTT
once	TRBV19	TRBJ2-1	TRBD2	CASSSSGSRRSVGYNEQFF	TGTGCCAGTAGTAGCAGCGGGAGTAGGAGGAGTGTGGGGTACAATGAGCAGTTCTTC
.	TRBV19	TRBJ2-3	TRBD2	CASSPQRGYTYTQYF	TGTGCCAGTAGTCCCCAGCGGGGATACACATATACGCAGTATTTT
few	TRBV7-2	TRBJ1-2	TRBD1	CASSPSGTARNYGYTF	TGTGCCAGCAGCCCCTCCGGGACAGCCCGGAACTATGGCTACACCTTC
few	TRBV19	TRBJ1-2	.	CASMSGAFDYGYTF	TGTGCCAGCATGTCTGGGGCTTTTGACTATGGCTACACCTTC
.	TRBV10-3	TRBJ2-7	TRBD1	CAISESKYRGDEQYF	TGTGCCATCAGTGAGTCGAAGTACAGGGGGGACGAGCAGTACTTC
.	TRBV2	TRBJ2-5	.	CACGLAVIETQYF	TGTGCCTGCGGATTAGCTGTCATAGAGACCCAGTACTTC
few	TRBV5-4	TRBJ1-4	TRBD1	CASSSGGRGPTNEKLFF	TGTGCCAGCAGCTCCGGTGGCAGGGGGCCAACTAATGAAAAACTGTTTTTT
few	TRBV10-3	TRBJ2-5	.	CATSGGRAGQETQYF	TGTGCCACCAGTGGGGGTAGGGCGGGGCAAGAGACCCAGTACTTC
.	TRBV30	TRBJ2-1	.	CAWERGTSGSYNEQFF	TGTGCCTGGGAACGGGGGACCTCTGGCTCCTACAATGAGCAGTTCTTC
few	TRBV5-8	TRBJ2-5	.	CASTRRASIIETQYF	TGTGCCAGCACCCGGCGGGCTTCGATCATAGAGACCCAGTACTTC
.	TRBV11-2	TRBJ1-4	.	CASSLVFQGGEKLFF	TGTGCCAGCAGCTTAGTGTTCCAGGGCGGTGAAAAACTGTTTTTT
.	TRBV30	TRBJ1-1	TRBD1	CAWSVQLGQGTSLF	TGTGCCTGGAGTGTACAGCTTGGACAGGGTACATCTCTCTTT
.	TRBV5-6	TRBJ1-2	.	CASSLEGEKGVF	TGTGCCAGCAGCTTGGAGGGGGAGAAAGGGGTCTTC
few	TRBV2	TRBJ1-1	.	CASSLGGLNTEAFF	TGTGCCAGCAGCCTTGGGGGGTTGAACACTGAAGCTTTCTTT
.	TRBV27	TRBJ2-7	.	CASSFRHGTYEQYF	TGTGCCAGCAGTTTCAGACACGGGACCTACGAGCAGTACTTC
.	TRBV4-1	TRBJ2-7	TRBD2	CASSWGLAGLYEQYF	TGCGCCAGCAGCTGGGGACTAGCGGGTTTGTACGAGCAGTACTTC
.	TRBV2	TRBJ2-7	TRBD1	CASSGGGPVDFYYEQYF	TGTGCCAGCAGTGGAGGGGGCCCAGTCGATTTCTACTACGAGCAGTACTTC
.	TRBV18	TRBJ2-1	TRBD1	CASSPPGTGNREQFF	TGTGCCAGCTCACCACCGGGGACAGGGAATCGTGAGCAGTTCTTC
.	TRBV19	TRBJ2-1	.	CASSISASLTGEQFF	TGTGCCAGTAGTATCTCCGCATCCTTAACTGGTGAGCAGTTCTTC
.	TRBV7-9	TRBJ2-5	TRBD1	CASSFGQGLKETQYF	TGTGCCAGCAGCTTTGGACAGGGTTTAAAAGAGACCCAGTACTTC
.	TRBV7-9	TRBJ2-3	TRBD2	CASRPSGRTDTQYF	TGTGCCAGCAGACCTAGCGGGAGAACAGATACGCAGTATTTT
few	TRBV2	TRBJ2-7	TRBD2	CASSERREGGEQYF	TGTGCCAGCAGTGAGCGGCGGGAGGGCGGCGAGCAGTACTTC
few	TRBV5-1	TRBJ1-2	.	CASSLGQRNGYTF	TGCGCCAGCAGCTTGGGGCAGAGGAATGGCTACACCTTC